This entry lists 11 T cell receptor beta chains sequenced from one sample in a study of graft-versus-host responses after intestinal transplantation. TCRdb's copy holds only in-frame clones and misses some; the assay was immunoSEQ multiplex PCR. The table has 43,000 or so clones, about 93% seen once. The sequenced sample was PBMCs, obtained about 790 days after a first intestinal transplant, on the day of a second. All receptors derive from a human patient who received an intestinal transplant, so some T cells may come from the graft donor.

The CDR3 DNA sequence: TGTGCCAGTAGTATACTAGCGGGAGGGGAGACCCAGTACTTC. Protein product: CASSILAGGETQYF. The chain recombines TRBV19 with TRBJ2-5; 12 bases agree with TRBD2. This CDR3 comprises 14 residues. CDR1 and CDR2 (germline): LNHDA, SQIVND (reference sequence). The V and J ends lost 2 bases and 5 bases, in that order; junction bases with no gene match: 0.

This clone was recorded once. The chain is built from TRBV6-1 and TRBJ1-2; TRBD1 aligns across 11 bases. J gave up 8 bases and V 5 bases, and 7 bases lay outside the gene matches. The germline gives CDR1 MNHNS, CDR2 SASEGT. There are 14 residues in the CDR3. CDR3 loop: CASSFGQGAGGYTF. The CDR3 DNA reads TGTGCCAGCAGTTTCGGACAGGGGGCGGGCGGCTACACCTTC.

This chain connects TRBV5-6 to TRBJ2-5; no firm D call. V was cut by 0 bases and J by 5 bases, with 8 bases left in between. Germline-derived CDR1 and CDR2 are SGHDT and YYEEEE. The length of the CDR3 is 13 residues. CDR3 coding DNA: TGTGCCAGCAGCTTGGACACCCCGGAGACCCAGTACTTC. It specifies CASSLDTPETQYF.

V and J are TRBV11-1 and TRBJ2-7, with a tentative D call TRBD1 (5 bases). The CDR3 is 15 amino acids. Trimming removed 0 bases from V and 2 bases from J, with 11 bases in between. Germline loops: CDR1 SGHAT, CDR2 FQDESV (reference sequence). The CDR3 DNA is TGTGCCAGCAGCTTAGCGCGCGGCAGGGCCTACGAGCAGTACTTC. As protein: CASSLARGRAYEQYF.

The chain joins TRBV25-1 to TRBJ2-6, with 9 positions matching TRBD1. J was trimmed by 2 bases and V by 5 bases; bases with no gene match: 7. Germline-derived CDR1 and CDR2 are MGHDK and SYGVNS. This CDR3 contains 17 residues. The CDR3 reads CASSFRDRAPGANVLTF. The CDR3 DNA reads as TGTGCCAGCAGTTTCCGGGACAGGGCGCCTGGGGCCAACGTCCTGACTTTC.

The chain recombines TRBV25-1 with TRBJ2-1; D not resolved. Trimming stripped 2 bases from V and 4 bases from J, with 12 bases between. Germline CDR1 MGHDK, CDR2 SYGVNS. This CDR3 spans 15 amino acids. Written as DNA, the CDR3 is TGTGCCAGCAGTGAAGGCTCACAAATGTACAATGAGCAGTTCTTC. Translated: CASSEGSQMYNEQFF.

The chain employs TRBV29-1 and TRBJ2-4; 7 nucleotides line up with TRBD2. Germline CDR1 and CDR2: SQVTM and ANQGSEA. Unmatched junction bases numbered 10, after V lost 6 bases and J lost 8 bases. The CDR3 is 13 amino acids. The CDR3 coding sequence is TGCAGCGTCACGGGCCCGGGGGGAGACATTCAGTACTTC. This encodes CSVTGPGGDIQYF.

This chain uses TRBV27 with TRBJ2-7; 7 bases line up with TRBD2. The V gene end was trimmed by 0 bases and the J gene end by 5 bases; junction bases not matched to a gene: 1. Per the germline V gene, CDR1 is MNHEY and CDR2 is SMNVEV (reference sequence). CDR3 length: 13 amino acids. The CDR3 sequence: CASSLSSGNEQYF. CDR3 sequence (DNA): TGTGCCAGCAGTTTATCGAGCGGGAACGAGCAGTACTTC.

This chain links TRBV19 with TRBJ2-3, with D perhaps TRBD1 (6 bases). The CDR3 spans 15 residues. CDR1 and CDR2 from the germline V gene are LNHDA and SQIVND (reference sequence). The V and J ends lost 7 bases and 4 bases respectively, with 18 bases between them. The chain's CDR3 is CASTPQGAGADTQYF. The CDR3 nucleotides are TGTGCCAGTACCCCGCAAGGGGCAGGGGCAGATACGCAGTATTTT.

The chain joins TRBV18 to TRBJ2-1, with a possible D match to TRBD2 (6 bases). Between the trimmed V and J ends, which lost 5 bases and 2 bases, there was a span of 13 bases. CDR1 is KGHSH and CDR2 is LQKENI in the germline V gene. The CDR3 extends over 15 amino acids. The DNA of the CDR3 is TGTGCCAGCTCAGCCGGGACTGGCACCTACAATGAGCAGTTCTTC. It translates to CASSAGTGTYNEQFF.

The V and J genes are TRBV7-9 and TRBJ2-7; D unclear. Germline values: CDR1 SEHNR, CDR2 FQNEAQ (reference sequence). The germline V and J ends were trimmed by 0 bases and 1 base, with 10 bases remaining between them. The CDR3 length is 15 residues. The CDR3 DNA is TGTGCCAGCAGCTTAGCGGTAGGGATGTCCTACGAGCAGTACTTC. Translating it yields CASSLAVGMSYEQYF. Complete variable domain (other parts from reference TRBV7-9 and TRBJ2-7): DTGVSQNPRHKITKRGQNVTFRCDPISEHNRLYWYRQTLGQGPEFLTYFQNEAQLEKSRLLSDRFSAERPKGSFSTLEIQRTEQGDSAMYLCASSLAVGMSYEQYFGPGTRLTVT.